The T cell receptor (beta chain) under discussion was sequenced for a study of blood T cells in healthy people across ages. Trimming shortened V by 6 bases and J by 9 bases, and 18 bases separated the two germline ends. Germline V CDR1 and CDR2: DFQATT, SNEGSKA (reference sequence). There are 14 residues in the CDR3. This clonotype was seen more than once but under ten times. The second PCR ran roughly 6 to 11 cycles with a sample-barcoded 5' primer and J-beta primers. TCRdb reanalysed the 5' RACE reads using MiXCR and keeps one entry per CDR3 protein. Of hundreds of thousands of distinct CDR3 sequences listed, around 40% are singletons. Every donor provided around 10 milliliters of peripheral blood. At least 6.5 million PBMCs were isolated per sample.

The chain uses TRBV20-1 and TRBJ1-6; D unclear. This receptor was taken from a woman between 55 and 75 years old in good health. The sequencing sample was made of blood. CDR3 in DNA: TGCAGTGCCCAGGACCCCAAAGTGAGTTCACCCCTCCACTTT. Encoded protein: CSAQDPKVSSPLHF.